The 30 T cell receptor beta chains in this list originate from one sample, sequenced in a study of T cell changes during pregnancy in multiple sclerosis. Generated by immunoSEQ multiplex PCR, the TCRdb table keeps only in-frame clones and is missing some. The sample includes more than 65,000 clones, 90% to 95% seen only once; the top ten take roughly 0.94%. The input for sequencing was peripheral blood, taken in the first trimester of pregnancy. The source is a female donor with multiple sclerosis, enrolled in a pregnancy study.

The chain recombines TRBV4-1 with TRBJ2-5, with 9 bases matching TRBD2. The CDR3 totals 19 residues. The germline V gene encodes CDR1 MGHRA and CDR2 YSYEKL. The junction had 15 bases not matched to a gene; V was cut back by 0 bases and J by 4 bases. The DNA of the CDR3 is TGCGCCAGCAGCCAAGATAGGGGCGGGGGGGCTAATTTTCGAGAGACCCAGTACTTC. It translates to CASSQDRGGGANFRETQYF.

The chain joins TRBV7-3 to TRBJ2-1; weak D call: TRBD2 (5 bases). V dropped 2 bases and J dropped 5 bases, with 13 bases sitting between them. This CDR3 contains 15 residues. Looked up from germline, CDR1 is SGHTA and CDR2 is FQGTGA. The CDR3 DNA is TGTGCCAGCAGCTTATCTCGGGATGCACACAATGAGCAGTTCTTC. Translation: CASSLSRDAHNEQFF. Full variable domain (outside the CDR3, taken from reference TRBV7-3 and TRBJ2-1): GAGVSQTPSNKVTEKGKYVELRCDPISGHTALYWYRQSLGQGPEFLIYFQGTGAADDSGLPNDRFFAVRPEGSVSTLKIQRTERGDSAVYLCASSLSRDAHNEQFFGPGTRLTVL.

This chain joins TRBV7-9 and TRBJ2-5, with D hard to call. V dropped 5 bases and J dropped 2 bases, with 18 bases sitting between them. The CDR3 is 16 amino acids. The germline V gene has CDR1 SEHNR and CDR2 FQNEAQ (reference sequence). CDR3 sequence: CASSPRDTASQETQYF. CDR3 bases: TGTGCCAGCAGCCCACGAGACACGGCTTCTCAAGAGACCCAGTACTTC.

The chain recombines TRBV19 with TRBJ2-3; 11 nucleotides match TRBD1. CDR1 and CDR2 from the germline V gene are LNHDA and SQIVND (reference sequence). The CDR3 has 13 amino acids. V gave up 8 bases and J gave up 4 bases; unmatched junction bases: 2. The CDR3 nucleotides read TGTGCCAGTCGGGACAGGGGGTCAGATACGCAGTATTTT. Residues: CASRDRGSDTQYF.

This chain uses TRBV30 with TRBJ1-3; TRBD1 might be the D (5 bases). Germline V CDR1 and CDR2: GTSNPN, SVGIG (reference sequence). The CDR3 is 15 residues long. V lost 5 bases and J lost 0, with 14 bases in between. The CDR3: CAWGPPGGSGNTIYF. As DNA, the CDR3 is TGTGCCTGGGGACCCCCCGGGGGCTCTGGAAACACCATATATTTT.

This sequence joins TRBV28 and TRBJ2-5; D perhaps matches TRBD1 (5 bases). CDR3 size: 12 residues. The germline CDR1 and CDR2 sequences are MDHEN and SYDVKM. V lost 7 bases and J lost 6, with 12 bases in between. CDR3 protein: CASKDSKQTQYF. CDR3 nucleotides: TGTGCCAGCAAAGACAGTAAACAGACCCAGTACTTC.

This chain joins TRBV30 and TRBJ1-5, with 12 bases lining up with TRBD1. Germline assignment: CDR1 GTSNPN and CDR2 SVGIG (reference sequence). The CDR3 consists of 15 residues. The V segment lost 5 bases and the J segment 3 bases; nucleotides outside the gene matches: 5. The CDR3 DNA sequence: TGTGCCTGGCAAAGGGACAGGGGGCCCAATCAGCCCCAGCATTTT. This codes for CAWQRDRGPNQPQHF.

Only one count was recorded for this clone. The junction differs from germline at one of its ends, possibly a read error. The CDR3 DNA follows: TGTGCTAATGGTTTGGTTGAGGCTACTGAAGCTTTCTTT. This gives the protein CANGLVEATEAFF. The gene calls are TRBV12-5 and TRBJ1-1; D not resolved. The CDR3 has 13 residues. Germline CDR1 reads LGHNT; CDR2 reads FRNRAP.

The rearrangement joins TRBV7-9 to TRBJ2-1; 7 positions agree with TRBD1. Trimming took 3 bases from V and 3 from J; bases not matched to a gene: 2. CDR3 length: 14 residues. Germline V gene data show CDR1 as SEHNR and CDR2 as FQNEAQ (reference sequence). For the CDR3, the DNA is TGTGCCAGCAGCTTGGGACAGTACTACAATGAGCAGTTCTTC. It yields the protein CASSLGQYYNEQFF.

The V call is TRBV18, the J call TRBJ1-1; no clear D gene. V lost 6 bases and J lost 1, with 6 bases in between. The germline V gene encodes CDR1 KGHSH and CDR2 LQKENI. The CDR3 loop spans 12 amino acids. The CDR3, as DNA: TGTGCCAGCTCGCACGGGAACACTGAAGCTTTCTTT. It codes for CASSHGNTEAFF.

The V and J genes are TRBV10-3 and TRBJ2-2, with 8 bases matching TRBD2. CDR3 size: 16 residues. Germline V gene data show CDR1 as ENHRY and CDR2 as SYGVKD. V lost 2 bases, J lost 6 bases, and 8 bases stayed unmatched. The CDR3: CAISEIRGGNAGELFF. In DNA, the CDR3 is TGTGCCATCAGTGAGATACGGGGGGGTAACGCCGGGGAGCTGTTTTTT.

The V and J genes are TRBV5-4 and TRBJ2-3, with 7 bases that match TRBD1. This CDR3 is built from 15 residues. The germline gives CDR1 SGHNT, CDR2 YYREEE (reference sequence). V trimming: 4 bases; J trimming: 0 bases; junction bases outside the gene matches: 5. The CDR3 DNA follows: TGTGCCAGCAGCATAGGGACAGAGAGCACAGATACGCAGTATTTT. As protein: CASSIGTESTDTQYF.

The chain employs TRBV11-2 and TRBJ2-7, with TRBD1 matching over 7 bases. Unmatched junction bases numbered 3, after V lost 2 bases and J lost 2 bases. CDR1 and CDR2 from the germline V gene are SGHAT and FQNNGV. This CDR3 is built from 14 residues. The chain's CDR3 is CASSLSGTAYEQYF. Here the CDR3 DNA reads TGTGCCAGCAGCTTATCAGGGACAGCCTACGAGCAGTACTTC.

V and J are TRBV29-1 and TRBJ1-3; D gene uncertain. Germline V gene sequence: CDR1 SQVTM, CDR2 ANQGSEA. This CDR3 comprises 11 residues. Trimming shortened V by 4 bases and J by 3 bases, and 4 bases separated the two germline ends. Here the CDR3 DNA reads TGCAGCGTTGGCGATGGAAACACCATATATTTT. Residues: CSVGDGNTIYF.

This chain links TRBV7-3 with TRBJ1-1; D call uncertain. The CDR3 contains 15 residues. The V end was cut by 1 base, the J end by 1 base, with 10 bases between. Looked up from germline, CDR1 is SGHTA and CDR2 is FQGTGA. The CDR3 loop reads CASSLSGGPNTEAFF. In nucleotides, the CDR3 is TGTGCCAGCAGCTTAAGCGGAGGACCGAACACTGAAGCTTTCTTT.

This chain uses TRBV7-3 with TRBJ2-6; D remains ambiguous. V was pared by 4 bases and J by 4 bases, with 20 bases between. The CDR3 is 18 amino acids. CDR1 SGHTA and CDR2 FQGTGA come from the germline V gene. CDR3 amino acids: CASSYLGLRSPGANVLTF. DNA for the CDR3: TGTGCCAGCAGCTACCTGGGCCTTCGATCTCCAGGGGCCAACGTCCTGACTTTC.

This chain links TRBV5-1 with TRBJ2-1, with 10 nucleotides matching TRBD2. The V gene's germline CDR1 is SGHRS and CDR2 YFSETQ. CDR3 length: 15 residues. After removal of 4 bases from V and 9 bases from J, the junction contained 10 bases not matched to a gene. CDR3 nucleotides: TGCGCCAGCAGCCCCAGAGCGGGAGGGGGGATTGAGCAGTTCTTC. It translates to CASSPRAGGGIEQFF.

This clone occurred a few times. The V and J genes are TRBV15 and TRBJ1-4, with 7 nucleotides matching TRBD1. The CDR3 length is 15 residues. J lost 7 bases, V lost 5 bases, and 10 bases had no gene match. In germline, CDR1 is LNHNV, CDR2 YYDKDF (reference sequence). In nucleotides, the CDR3 is TGTGCCACCAGCGGGGGACAGCGAGTTATTGAAAAACTGTTTTTT. Translating it yields CATSGGQRVIEKLFF.

The V call is TRBV9, the J call TRBJ2-2; 7 bases are a match to TRBD1. Trimming removed 4 bases from V and 0 bases from J; junction bases left unmatched: 3. The CDR3 spans 15 residues. Germline V gene data show CDR1 as SGDLS and CDR2 as YYNGEE. This chain's CDR3 is CASSPQGANTGELFF. The CDR3 DNA sequence: TGTGCCAGCAGCCCTCAGGGGGCGAACACCGGGGAGCTGTTTTTT.

This sequence joins TRBV7-2 and TRBJ2-7; 7 bases are shared with TRBD1. The CDR3 has 14 amino acids. Germline V gives CDR1 SGHTA, CDR2 FQGNSA. With V trimmed by 5 bases and J by 6 bases, 10 bases remained unmatched. For the CDR3, the DNA is TGTGCCAGCAGCGATTACAGGGGTCTGGCCGAGCAGTACTTC. Protein sequence: CASSDYRGLAEQYF.

The chain has TRBV10-2 and TRBJ2-1; 8 bases agree with TRBD1. V gave up 5 bases and J gave up 9 bases; unmatched junction bases: 9. This CDR3 is 14 amino acids long. Germline V lookup: CDR1 WSHSY, CDR2 SAAADI. CDR3 DNA: TGCGCCAGCAGTAACAGGGGGACCGCTAGTGAGCAGTTCTTC. This encodes CASSNRGTASEQFF.

CDR3: CASSEPRGGNTIYF. CDR3 DNA: TGTGCCAGCAGTGAGCCCCGGGGGGGAAACACCATATATTTT. This chain joins TRBV6-1 and TRBJ1-3; tentatively, D is TRBD1 (5 bases). Trimming left V 3 bases short and J 4 bases short, with 10 bases between. CDR3 size: 14 residues. The V gene's germline CDR1 is MNHNS and CDR2 SASEGT.

This rearrangement joins TRBV6-1 to TRBJ1-1; no definite D call. This CDR3 has 14 residues. CDR1 is MNHNS, CDR2 SASEGT, per germline. The V end was cut by 2 bases, the J end by 0 bases, with 7 bases between. The CDR3 reads CASSERGLNTEAFF. The DNA for the CDR3 is TGTGCCAGCAGTGAAAGAGGCTTGAACACTGAAGCTTTCTTT.

This clone was seen just once. This same CDR3 is encoded by further DNA sequences in the sample. The genes are TRBV6-6 and TRBJ2-4, with D tentatively TRBD2 (7 bases). From germline, CDR1 is MNHNY and CDR2 SVGAGI (reference sequence). Trimming left V 7 bases short and J 7 bases short, with 20 bases between. The CDR3 length is 15 residues. The CDR3 protein is CASTRLQGRGNIQYF. CDR3 DNA: TGTGCCAGCACCCGACTCCAGGGGAGGGGGAACATTCAGTACTTC.

This sequence joins TRBV9 and TRBJ2-5; D gene ambiguous. Deletions cut 0 bases from V and 0 bases from J, with 12 bases between. Germline assignment: CDR1 SGDLS and CDR2 YYNGEE. This CDR3 region has 16 residues. CDR3 region: CASSVEPLSYQETQYF. For the CDR3, the DNA is TGTGCCAGCAGCGTAGAGCCCTTGTCTTACCAAGAGACCCAGTACTTC.

The genes are TRBV5-4 and TRBJ1-2, with a weak D call TRBD1 (5 bases). The CDR3 contains 16 residues. Germline-derived CDR1 and CDR2 are SGHNT and YYREEE (reference sequence). Trimming stripped 2 bases from V and 4 bases from J, with 18 bases between. CDR3 amino acids: CASSFGYPGGTYGYTF. The CDR3 DNA is TGTGCCAGCAGCTTCGGTTATCCGGGGGGAACCTATGGCTACACCTTC.

This chain joins TRBV27 and TRBJ2-2; D is unclear. The CDR3 is made up of 12 amino acids. The V end was cut by 5 bases, the J end by 5 bases, with 6 bases between. CDR1 is MNHEY, CDR2 SMNVEV, per germline (reference sequence). DNA for the CDR3: TGTGCCAGCAGTAAGAGGACCGGGGAGCTGTTTTTT. It translates to CASSKRTGELFF.

The genes are TRBV28 and TRBJ2-1, with D possibly being TRBD2 (6 bases). The germline CDR1 and CDR2 sequences are MDHEN and SYDVKM. The V gene lost 3 bases and the J gene lost 0 bases, with 6 bases spanning the gap. This CDR3 comprises 14 residues. Written as DNA, the CDR3 is TGTGCCAGCAGTTTGGGGGGCTCCTACAATGAGCAGTTCTTC. Its protein product is CASSLGGSYNEQFF. The full variable domain, with the rest looked up from reference TRBV28 and TRBJ2-1, is DVKVTQSSRYLVKRTGEKVFLECVQDMDHENMFWYRQDPGLGLRLIYFSYDVKMKEKGDIPEGYSVSREKKERFSLILESASTNQTSMYLCASSLGGSYNEQFFGPGTRLTVL.

The J gene is TRBJ2-7, the V gene TRBV27, with D possibly matching TRBD2 (6 bases). V was trimmed by 6 bases and J by 8 bases, leaving 26 bases between them. Germline V gene sequence: CDR1 MNHEY, CDR2 SMNVEV (reference sequence). The CDR3 is made up of 16 amino acids. The CDR3 region is CASSPALGGIPAKQYF. CDR3 nucleotides: TGTGCCAGCAGCCCTGCCCTTGGCGGGATCCCTGCTAAGCAGTACTTC.

This clone was picked up one time. The genes are TRBV5-4 and TRBJ2-1, with a possible D match to TRBD1 (5 bases). The CDR3 loop spans 13 amino acids. The germline V gene encodes CDR1 SGHNT and CDR2 YYREEE (reference sequence). The V end lost 7 bases, the J end lost 7 bases, and 15 bases lay between the germline ends. The CDR3 loop is CASQAGPGNEQFF. CDR3 nucleotide sequence: TGTGCCAGCCAGGCAGGGCCAGGGAATGAGCAGTTCTTC.